The rows below give T cell receptor beta chains drawn from one sample of a study of shared clonotypes between healthy human individuals. The protocol was immunoSEQ multiplex PCR, while the TCRdb copy is restricted to in-frame clones and leaves out a portion. The sample has around 2.1 million clones, 93% seen once. The specimen was naive CD8+ T cells from PBMCs. The receptor set was obtained from a man younger than 35 in good health. Some clones in this sample may be carry-over from other donors' samples. The CDR3 runs from the conserved cysteine through the conserved F or W. The D gene is left open where the match is weak. Some rows have no size entry. The others give once, few or many, or a class for an expanded clone.

d_gene	abundance	v_gene	j_gene	CDR3aa	CDR3nt
TRBD2	.	TRBV9	TRBJ2-7	CASSVDTSGRYEQYF	TGTGCCAGCAGCGTAGATACTAGCGGGAGGTACGAGCAGTACTTC
TRBD1	.	TRBV27	TRBJ1-1	CASSLGQGAFGNTEAFF	TGTGCCAGCAGTTTAGGACAGGGGGCATTCGGGAACACTGAAGCTTTCTTT
.	few	TRBV25-1	TRBJ1-1	CASSSRGLEAFF	TGTGCCAGCAGCTCGAGGGGCTTGGAAGCTTTCTTT
.	.	TRBV7-9	TRBJ2-3	CASSEGADTQYF	TGTGCCAGCAGCGAGGGGGCAGATACGCAGTATTTT
.	.	TRBV27	TRBJ1-1	CASSLGPTPGGTEAFF	TGTGCCAGCAGTTTGGGACCTACCCCCGGGGGGACTGAAGCTTTCTTT
TRBD2	.	TRBV9	TRBJ2-1	CASSLRGLAGDNEQFF	TGTGCCAGCAGCCTCCGAGGACTAGCGGGAGACAATGAGCAGTTCTTC
TRBD1	once	TRBV7-9	TRBJ2-4	CASSSGTGGEKNIQYF	TGTGCCAGCAGCTCCGGGACAGGGGGCGAGAAAAACATTCAGTACTTC
TRBD2	.	TRBV7-2	TRBJ2-7	CASSLSGLAASF	TGTGCCAGCAGCTTATCAGGACTAGCGGCTTCCTTC
.	.	TRBV27	TRBJ2-7	CASSWGTSYEQYF	TGTGCCAGCAGTTGGGGGACCTCCTACGAGCAGTACTTC
TRBD2	.	TRBV19	TRBJ2-2	CASTPGLAVNTGELFF	TGTGCCAGTACCCCAGGACTAGCGGTGAACACCGGGGAGCTGTTTTTT
TRBD2	.	TRBV30	TRBJ2-2	CAWSTRGGTGELFF	TGTGCCTGGAGTACACGGGGGGGTACCGGGGAGCTGTTTTTT
TRBD2	.	TRBV11-3	TRBJ2-3	CASSLRFGLAESDTQYF	TGTGCCAGCAGCTTACGGTTTGGACTAGCGGAATCAGATACGCAGTATTTT
.	.	TRBV7-8	TRBJ2-7	CASSLRSYEQYF	TGTGCCAGCAGCTTGCGTTCCTACGAGCAGTACTTC
TRBD2	.	TRBV5-1	TRBJ2-7	CASSTSGRAYEQYF	TGCGCCAGCTCGACTAGCGGGAGGGCCTACGAGCAGTACTTC
.	once	TRBV4-3	TRBJ2-2	CASSQIFTGQLNTGELFF	TGCGCCAGCAGCCAGATCTTCACCGGCCAGCTGAACACCGGGGAGCTGTTTTTT